The 2 T cell receptor beta chains reported below all come from one sample, sequenced in a study of blood T cell repertoires in COVID-19. Generated by immunoSEQ multiplex PCR, the TCRdb table keeps only in-frame clones and is missing some. Among hundreds of thousands of clones, 70% to 90% were seen once, and the ten largest hold approximately 2%. Sample: PBMCs or T cells enriched from blood (not recorded which). Every receptor here comes from a woman in her late teens or twenties with acute COVID-19.

This clone showed up just a few times. Different DNA sequences within this sample yield the same CDR3. This chain uses TRBV3-1 (or the pseudogene TRBV3-2) with TRBJ2-7; D remains ambiguous. The V gene lost 0 bases and the J gene lost 4 bases, with 4 bases spanning the gap. This CDR3 contains 12 residues. CDR1 LGHDT and CDR2 YNNKEL come from the germline V gene (reference sequence). The CDR3 sequence is CASSQDRYEQYF. CDR3 coding DNA: TGTGCCAGCAGCCAAGATCGGTACGAGCAGTACTTC.

About this clone itself: Distinct nucleotide sequences in the sample also encode this CDR3. The V call is TRBV19, the J call TRBJ2-1; 12 nucleotides align to TRBD2. Germline trimming cut 6 bases from V and 4 bases from J; bases unmatched to any gene: 4. This CDR3 is built from 15 residues. Germline CDR1 and CDR2: LNHDA and SQIVND (reference sequence). The CDR3 DNA sequence: TGTGCCAGTAGCCCTGGGACTAGCGGGTACAATGAGCAGTTCTTC. Translating it yields CASSPGTSGYNEQFF.